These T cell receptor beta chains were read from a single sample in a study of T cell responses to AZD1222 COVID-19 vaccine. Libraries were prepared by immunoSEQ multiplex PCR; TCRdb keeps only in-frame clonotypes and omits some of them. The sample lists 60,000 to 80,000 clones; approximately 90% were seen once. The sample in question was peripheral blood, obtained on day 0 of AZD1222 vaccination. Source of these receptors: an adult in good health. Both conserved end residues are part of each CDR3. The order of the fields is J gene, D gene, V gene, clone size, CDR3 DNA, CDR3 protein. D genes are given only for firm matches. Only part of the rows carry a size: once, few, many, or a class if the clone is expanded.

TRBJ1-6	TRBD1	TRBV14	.	TGTGCCAGCAGCCGAGGGACAGGGGTTAATTCACCCCTCCACTTT	CASSRGTGVNSPLHF
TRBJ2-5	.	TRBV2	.	TGTGCCAGCAGTGTGTCCCAAGAGACCCAGTACTTC	CASSVSQETQYF
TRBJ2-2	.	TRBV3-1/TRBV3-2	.	TGTGCCAGCAGCCTTAGGGGAAACACCGGGGAGCTGTTTTTT	CASSLRGNTGELFF
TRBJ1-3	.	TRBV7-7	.	TGTGCCAGCAGCTTAGGGTCCACCCCGGGAAACACCATATATTTT	CASSLGSTPGNTIYF
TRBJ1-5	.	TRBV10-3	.	TGTGCCATCAGTGAGTTTGAGTACGCGGGGCCCCAGCATTTT	CAISEFEYAGPQHF
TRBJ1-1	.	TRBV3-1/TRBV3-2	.	TGTGCCAGCTCTTGGGACCTCCGGAACACTGAAGCTTTCTTT	CASSWDLRNTEAFF
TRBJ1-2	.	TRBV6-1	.	TGTGCCAGCAGTGAAGGGGCAGGGTCAAACTATGGCTACACCTTC	CASSEGAGSNYGYTF
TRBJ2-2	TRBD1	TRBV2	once	TGTGCCAGCACGGGGCAGGGGGTAACCGGGGAGCTGTTTTTT	CASTGQGVTGELFF
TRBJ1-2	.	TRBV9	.	TGTGCCAGCAGCGTAGTGGCGGCAGGGCAAGGCTATGGCTACACCTTC	CASSVVAAGQGYGYTF
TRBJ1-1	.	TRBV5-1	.	TGCGCCAGCAGCGCCGGGACGCCGAACACTGAAGCTTTCTTT	CASSAGTPNTEAFF
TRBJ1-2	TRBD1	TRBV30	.	TGTGCCTGGAGAGAAACAGGGGGCGGGGGCTACACCTTC	CAWRETGGGGYTF
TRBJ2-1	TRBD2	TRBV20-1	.	TGCAGTGCTAGTTCGGGTATAGCGGGGACATACAATGAGCAGTTCTTC	CSASSGIAGTYNEQFF